This T cell receptor (beta chain) was documented in a study of blood T cell repertoires in COVID-19. Original processing notes: Reference gene primer amplification gave nucleated cell count estimates. Sequenced by immunoSEQ multiplex PCR; TCRdb stores in-frame clones only, minus some. From that table come the V and J calls and clone size; the DNA was used to work out D and trimming. The sample contains some 65,000 clones, 90% to 95% of which appear only once. The clonotype originates from a man aged 65 to 85 with active COVID-19. Sequencing input: peripheral blood.

CDR3 residues: CASIKGAAGNTIYF. The CDR3 DNA follows: TGTGCCAGTATCAAGGGGGCGGCTGGAAACACCATATATTTT. The V call is TRBV19, the J call TRBJ1-3; 7 bases are shared with TRBD1. Trimming took 7 bases from V and 2 from J; bases not matched to a gene: 5. This CDR3 region has 14 residues. Germline-derived CDR1 and CDR2 are LNHDA and SQIVND (reference sequence).